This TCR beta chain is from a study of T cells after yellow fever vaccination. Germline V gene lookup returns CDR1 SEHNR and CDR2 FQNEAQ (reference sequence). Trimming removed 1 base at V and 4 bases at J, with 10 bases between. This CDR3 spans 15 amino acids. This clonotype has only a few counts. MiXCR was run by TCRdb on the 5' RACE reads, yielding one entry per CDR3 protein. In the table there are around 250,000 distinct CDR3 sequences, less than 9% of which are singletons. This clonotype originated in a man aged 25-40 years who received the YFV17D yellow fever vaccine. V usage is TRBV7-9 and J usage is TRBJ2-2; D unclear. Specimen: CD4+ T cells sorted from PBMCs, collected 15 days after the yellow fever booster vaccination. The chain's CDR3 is CASSLDGRPTGELFF. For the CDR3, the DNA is TGTGCCAGCAGCTTAGACGGCAGGCCCACCGGGGAGCTGTTTTTT.